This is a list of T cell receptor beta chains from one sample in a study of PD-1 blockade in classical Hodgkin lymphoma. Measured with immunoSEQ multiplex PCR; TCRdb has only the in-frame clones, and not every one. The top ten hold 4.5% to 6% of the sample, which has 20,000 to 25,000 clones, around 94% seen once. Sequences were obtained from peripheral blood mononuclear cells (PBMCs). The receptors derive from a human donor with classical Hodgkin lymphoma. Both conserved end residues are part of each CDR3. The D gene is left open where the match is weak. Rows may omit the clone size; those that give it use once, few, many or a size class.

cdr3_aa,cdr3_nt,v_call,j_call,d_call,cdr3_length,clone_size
CASSNGAASTDTQYF,TGTGCCAGCAGCAATGGGGCAGCTAGCACAGATACGCAGTATTTT,TRBV7-9,TRBJ2-3,-,15,once
CSAYPWDRPYEQYF,TGCAGCGCTTACCCTTGGGACAGACCCTACGAGCAGTACTTC,TRBV29-1,TRBJ2-7,TRBD1,14,-
CASSGEGYTGELFF,TGTGCCAGCAGTGGAGAGGGATACACCGGGGAGCTGTTTTTT,TRBV6-1,TRBJ2-2,-,14,-
CAWWGNTEAFF,TGTGCCTGGTGGGGAAACACTGAAGCTTTCTTT,TRBV30,TRBJ1-1,-,11,-
CASSAGQGFQPQHF,TGTGCCAGCAGCGCGGGACAGGGGTTTCAGCCCCAGCATTTT,TRBV9,TRBJ1-5,TRBD1,14,once
CASSIGTGATNEKLFF,TGTGCCAGTAGTATAGGGACAGGTGCAACTAATGAAAAACTGTTTTTT,TRBV19,TRBJ1-4,TRBD1,16,-
CASSQAPQGSNYGYTF,TGCGCCAGCAGCCAAGCTCCCCAAGGATCTAACTATGGCTACACCTTC,TRBV4-3,TRBJ1-2,-,16,-
CATSRVWTGGVREQYF,TGTGCCACCAGCAGAGTATGGACCGGGGGGGTCCGAGAGCAGTACTTC,TRBV15,TRBJ2-7,TRBD2,16,-
CARQRDMNTEAFF,TGTGCCAGACAACGGGACATGAACACTGAAGCTTTCTTT,TRBV30,TRBJ1-1,-,13,once
CASSQDGSGRHMNTEAFF,TGCGCCAGCAGCCAAGATGGGTCGGGCAGGCACATGAACACTGAAGCTTTCTTT,TRBV4-1,TRBJ1-1,-,18,-
CASSQDHPGPPPYF,TGCGCCAGCAGCCAAGATCACCCCGGACCCCCCCCGTACTTC,TRBV4-1,TRBJ2-7,-,14,-
CASSDLTRQTTNEKLFF,TGTGCCAGCAGTGATCTTACTCGGCAGACAACTAATGAAAAACTGTTTTTT,TRBV2,TRBJ1-4,-,17,large
CASSPLGGLSTDTQYF,TGTGCCAGCAGCCCTCTCGGGGGGCTTAGCACAGATACGCAGTATTTT,TRBV14,TRBJ2-3,-,16,-
CASSVGAGSPMNTEAFF,TGTGCCAGCAGCGTGGGAGCAGGGAGCCCGATGAACACTGAAGCTTTCTTT,TRBV9,TRBJ1-1,-,17,-
CASRGQNNEKLFF,TGTGCCAGCAGAGGACAGAATAATGAAAAACTGTTTTTT,TRBV25-1,TRBJ1-4,-,13,-
CASSPQVPFSGGTHTDTQYF,TGCGCCAGCAGTCCTCAAGTTCCCTTTAGCGGGGGGACCCACACAGATACGCAGTATTTT,TRBV4-3,TRBJ2-3,TRBD2,20,-
CASSSGSWDGYTF,TGTGCCAGCAGTTCGGGCTCGTGGGATGGCTACACCTTC,TRBV6-5,TRBJ1-2,-,13,-
CASSLTGTGNTIYF,TGTGCCAGCAGCTTGACAGGGACTGGAAACACCATATATTTT,TRBV5-5,TRBJ1-3,-,14,-
CASSPGLSGPTQETQYF,TGTGCCAGCAGCCCGGGGTTATCGGGACCAACTCAAGAGACCCAGTACTTC,TRBV11-3,TRBJ2-5,-,17,once
CASSHSDRDYGYTF,TGTGCCAGCAGCCATTCGGACAGGGACTATGGCTACACCTTC,TRBV7-9,TRBJ1-2,TRBD1,14,-
CASSLGGMNTEAFF,TGTGCCAGCAGCTTAGGCGGTATGAACACTGAAGCTTTCTTT,TRBV7-9,TRBJ1-1,-,14,-
CASSASGGALGETQYF,TGTGCCAGCAGCGCTAGCGGGGGGGCTTTGGGAGAGACCCAGTACTTC,TRBV5-4,TRBJ2-5,TRBD2,16,-
CASSYPARVLQETQYF,TGTGCCAGCAGTTACCCCGCGCGGGTACTCCAAGAGACCCAGTACTTC,TRBV6-6,TRBJ2-5,-,16,-
CASSSVKDRNTEAFF,TGTGCCAGCAGCTCCGTTAAGGACAGGAACACTGAAGCTTTCTTT,TRBV7-9,TRBJ1-1,-,15,once
CASSIKSAGNEKLFF,TGTGCCAGCAGCATAAAGAGCGCCGGTAATGAAAAACTGTTTTTT,TRBV7-2,TRBJ1-4,-,15,-
CASSVGQGLSGANVLTF,TGTGCCAGCAGCGTGGGACAGGGACTCTCTGGGGCCAACGTCCTGACTTTC,TRBV2,TRBJ2-6,TRBD1,17,-
CASSPPLSSYEQYF,TGTGCCAGCTCACCACCACTCAGCTCCTACGAGCAGTACTTC,TRBV18,TRBJ2-7,-,14,-
CARSLGDRGSDTQYF,TGTGCCAGAAGCTTAGGGGACAGGGGATCAGATACGCAGTATTTT,TRBV5-3,TRBJ2-3,TRBD1,15,-
CASSLVDRNTGELFF,TGTGCCAGCAGCTTGGTCGACAGAAACACCGGGGAGCTGTTTTTT,TRBV5-6,TRBJ2-2,-,15,-
CASSLGHQETQYF,TGTGCCAGCAGCTTGGGACATCAAGAGACCCAGTACTTC,TRBV11-2,TRBJ2-5,-,13,-
CASSSSPDGGNTGELFF,TGTGCCAGCAGCTCTTCCCCCGACGGGGGGAACACCGGGGAGCTGTTTTTT,TRBV11-3,TRBJ2-2,-,17,-
CASSLRDPGGPETQYF,TGCGCCAGCAGCCTTCGTGATCCCGGGGGCCCCGAGACCCAGTACTTC,TRBV4-3,TRBJ2-5,-,16,-
CASRLYRGRTDTQYF,TGTGCCAGCAGACTCTACAGGGGAAGGACAGATACGCAGTATTTT,TRBV27,TRBJ2-3,TRBD1,15,-
CASTRGPFSGTSLLEQYF,TGTGCCAGCACTCGGGGCCCTTTTTCCGGGACTAGCCTTCTCGAGCAGTACTTC,TRBV11-2,TRBJ2-7,TRBD2,18,-
CASREDLNQPQHF,TGTGCCAGCAGGGAGGATTTAAATCAGCCCCAGCATTTT,TRBV6-6,TRBJ1-5,-,13,-
CASSSSGTGLGAGELFF,TGTGCCAGCAGCTCCTCCGGGACAGGGTTAGGCGCCGGGGAGCTGTTTTTT,TRBV7-9,TRBJ2-2,TRBD1,17,-
CASSSDRVRTSPLHF,TGTGCCAGCAGCTCAGACAGGGTCAGAACTTCACCCCTCCACTTT,TRBV7-8,TRBJ1-6,TRBD1,15,-
CASSLQGSSNYGYTF,TGTGCCAGCAGCTTACAAGGCTCCTCTAACTATGGCTACACCTTC,TRBV7-2,TRBJ1-2,-,15,-